These 12 T cell receptor beta chains were sequenced from one sample in a study of blood T cell repertoires in COVID-19. Clones were sequenced by immunoSEQ multiplex PCR, and TCRdb holds only the in-frame ones, with some missing. The table has 95,000 to 150,000 clones, 80% to 90% seen once. The sample comprised peripheral blood. The receptor source for this set is a woman between 65 and 79 years old with acute or convalescent COVID-19.

J is TRBJ1-3 and V is TRBV5-8; unclear D gene. From germline, CDR1 is SGHTS and CDR2 YDEGEE. Trimming took 4 bases from V and 14 from J, leaving 13 bases between them. CDR3 size: 11 residues. The CDR3 DNA is TGTGCCAGCAGCGGTACCGGGAACGTATATTTT. Translating it yields CASSGTGNVYF.

The chain joins TRBV7-2 to TRBJ2-7, with TRBD2 matching over 7 bases. This CDR3 is 15 amino acids long. V lost 4 bases, J lost 2 bases, and 8 bases stayed unmatched. Germline CDR1 is SGHTA and CDR2 is FQGNSA. The CDR3, as DNA: TGTGCCAGCAGCTCCCTGGCGGGGGAGGCCTACGAGCAGTACTTC. It specifies CASSSLAGEAYEQYF.

This chain joins TRBV5-1 and TRBJ1-2, with TRBD1 matching 7 bases. The junction had 4 bases not matched to a gene; V was cut back by 4 bases and J by 1 base. This CDR3 is built from 14 residues. Germline CDR1 is SGHRS and CDR2 is YFSETQ. The DNA of the CDR3 is TGCGCCAGCAGCGGGGGACAGAATAACTATGGCTACACCTTC. Its translation is CASSGGQNNYGYTF.

The rearrangement joins TRBV28 to TRBJ2-7; D is uncertain. This CDR3 spans 13 amino acids. Germline CDR1 and CDR2: MDHEN and SYDVKM. V was cut by 2 bases and J by 1 base, with 6 bases left in between. The CDR3, as DNA: TGTGCCAGCAGTTTAGGAGCGTCCTACGAGCAGTACTTC. Amino acid sequence: CASSLGASYEQYF.

The chain recombines TRBV5-6 with TRBJ2-3; TRBD2 matches 8 bases. This CDR3 is 14 amino acids long. Trimming cost V 3 bases and J 0 bases; bases outside gene matches: 0. Germline CDR1 reads SGHDT; CDR2 reads YYEEEE. The CDR3 sequence: CASSWTSSTDTQYF. The CDR3 DNA reads TGTGCCAGCAGCTGGACTAGCAGCACAGATACGCAGTATTTT.

The chain uses TRBV30 and TRBJ1-5, with D possibly matching TRBD1 (5 bases). V was trimmed by 5 bases and J by 5 bases, leaving 13 bases between them. Germline V lookup: CDR1 GTSNPN, CDR2 SVGIG (reference sequence). The CDR3 runs to 13 residues. The CDR3 coding sequence is TGTGCCTGGGGCCAACCGGGGGATCAGCCCCAGCATTTT. This codes for CAWGQPGDQPQHF.

This chain connects TRBV2 to TRBJ2-1, with unresolved D. Trimming took 7 bases from V and 8 from J, leaving 12 bases between them. The CDR3 totals 12 residues. Germline V gene data show CDR1 as SNHLY and CDR2 as FYNNEI. The CDR3 DNA sequence: TGTGCCAGCAACAGAGTTGTCGATGAGCAGTTCTTC. Translation: CASNRVVDEQFF.

The chain recombines TRBV6-5 with TRBJ1-6, with D hard to call. The CDR3 totals 15 residues. The V end lost 8 bases, the J end lost 0 bases, and 11 bases lay between the germline ends. Germline CDR1 and CDR2: MNHEY and SVGAGI. DNA of the CDR3: TGTGCCAGCGTCGACGGGAGCTCCTATAATTCACCCCTCCACTTT. This codes for CASVDGSSYNSPLHF.

J is TRBJ1-6 and V is TRBV2, with a tentative D call TRBD1 (6 bases). V lost 0 bases and J lost 6, with 12 bases in between. CDR3 size: 16 residues. CDR1 is SNHLY, CDR2 FYNNEI, per germline. CDR3 bases: TGTGCCAGCAGTGAAGCCGGGACAACTTTTAATTCACCCCTCCACTTT. Its protein product is CASSEAGTTFNSPLHF.

This clone showed up just once. J is TRBJ1-2 and V is TRBV19, with a weak D call TRBD1 (6 bases). Per germline, CDR1 LNHDA and CDR2 SQIVND (reference sequence). V lost 0 bases and J 4 bases, leaving 18 bases between the germline ends. The CDR3 totals 17 residues. The CDR3 DNA follows: TGTGCCAGTAGTATAGATCGAACCGCCGACAGGATCTATGGCTACACCTTC. This codes for CASSIDRTADRIYGYTF.

The chain combines TRBV5-1 with TRBJ2-5; TRBD2 matches at 9 bases. The CDR3 is 14 amino acids. Per the germline V gene, CDR1 is SGHRS and CDR2 is YFSETQ. V shed 5 bases and J 5 bases; nucleotides not matched to a gene: 7. The CDR3 loop is CASRYSGGEETQYF. In DNA form, the CDR3 reads TGCGCCAGCAGATATAGCGGGGGAGAGGAGACCCAGTACTTC.

The chain has TRBV15 and TRBJ2-5; D is uncertain. The CDR3 length is 13 residues. Per germline, CDR1 LNHNV and CDR2 YYDKDF (reference sequence). Between the trimmed V and J ends, which lost 1 base and 7 bases, there was a span of 10 bases. The CDR3, as DNA: TGTGCCACCAGCAGAGCAGGATTTTGGACCCAGTACTTC. Its translation: CATSRAGFWTQYF.